This T cell receptor beta chain was captured by sequencing in a study of T cell responses to AZD1222 COVID-19 vaccine. Findings of the study overall: Baseline seropositivity occurred in only a handful of AZD1222 recipients. Targets within unmutated variant regions were reportedly found for nearly half of spike-specific TCRs. Distributed over spike, vaccine-associated CD4 TCRs predominated at 160-218 and 743-854.

Assay used: immunoSEQ multiplex PCR; TCRdb lists only in-frame clones, some missing. The sample carries some 120,000 clones, more than 80% recorded once. Details on this clone: Its antigen is unknown.

The sample in question was peripheral blood, obtained 28 days after the second AZD1222 dose. The origin of this receptor is an adult who received the AZD1222 COVID-19 vaccine.

The CDR3 reads CASSPGSGYTEAFF. The CDR3 DNA reads TGCGCCAGCAGCCCCGGCAGCGGCTACACTGAAGCTTTCTTT. The chain combines TRBV5-1 with TRBJ1-1, with D unclear. The CDR3 covers 14 residues. Trimming removed 4 bases at V and 3 bases at J, with 13 bases between. CDR1 is SGHRS, CDR2 YFSETQ, per germline.